What follows is one TCR beta chain and its context. Antigen specificity is unknown. The entry originates in a study of CXCR3-negative and CXCR3-positive naive CD8 T cells. Study-wide findings and caveats: TRBV-TRBJ usage was similar across naive CXCR3 subsets but distinct in memory cells. The authors found comparable surface CD5 between naive subsets and inferred TCR strength from TRB CDR3 properties. Greater hydrophobicity was found in TRB CDR3s of CXCR3-positive naive cells than of CXCR3-negative naive cells.

Germline-derived CDR1 and CDR2 are MDHEN and SYDVKM. The CDR3 loop spans 14 amino acids. Carrying UMI labels, the TRB cDNA libraries were prepared through 5' RACE. From the 5' RACE reads, TCRdb lists one entry per CDR3 protein and no DNA. In total, the table holds tens of thousands of distinct CDR3 sequences. Sequences were obtained from naive CXCR3- CD8+ T cells from blood. The subset denotes: CD45RO-CCR7+CD27+CD95- naive CD8+ T cells lacking CXCR3 (TNR3-). The J gene is TRBJ2-5, the V gene TRBV28; the D call of TRBD2 rests on TCRdb alone, since no DNA is present to check it. The receptor was derived from a human donor in good health. Some clones in this sample may be carry-over from other donors' samples. CDR3 loop: CASSPLAGAETQYF.